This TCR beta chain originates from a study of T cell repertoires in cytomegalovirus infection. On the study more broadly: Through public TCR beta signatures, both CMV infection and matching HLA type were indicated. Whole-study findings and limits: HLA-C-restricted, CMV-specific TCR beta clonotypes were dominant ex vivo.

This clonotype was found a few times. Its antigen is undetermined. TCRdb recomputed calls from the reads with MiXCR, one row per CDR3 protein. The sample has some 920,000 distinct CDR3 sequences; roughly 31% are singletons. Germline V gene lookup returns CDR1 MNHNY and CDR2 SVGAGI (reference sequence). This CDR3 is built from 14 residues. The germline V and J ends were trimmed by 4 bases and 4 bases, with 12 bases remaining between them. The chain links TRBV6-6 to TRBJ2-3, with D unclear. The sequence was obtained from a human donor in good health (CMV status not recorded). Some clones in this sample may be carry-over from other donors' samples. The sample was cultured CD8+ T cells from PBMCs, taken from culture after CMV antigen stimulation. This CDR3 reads CASSFRTGADTQYF. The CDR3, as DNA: TGTGCCAGCAGTTTCAGGACGGGTGCAGATACGCAGTATTTT.